This note documents a single T cell receptor (beta chain) sequence. The antigen is unknown. Researchers built TCR beta cDNA using 5'RACE template switching with UMIs. TCRdb reprocessed the 5' RACE reads and keeps a single row for each CDR3 protein, giving no DNA. The sample has about 400,000 distinct CDR3 sequences, and its top ten clones hold around 11%. The CDR3 runs 15 residues. Per the germline V gene, CDR1 is SGHTA and CDR2 is FQGTGA. The data stem from a study of T cells expressing NK-cell markers. As for the study in general: Among the eight sequenced donors, seven tested HCMV-seropositive and one tested seronegative. Study observations and caveats: Each of roughly 6 donors carried dominant NKG2C+ clonotypes accounting for roughly 1.0-7.5% of CD8+ T cells. Unclear, still, was the HCMV specificity of the expanded NKG2C+ T cell clones.

The rearrangement links TRBV7-3 to TRBJ2-3; as DNA is missing, the TRBD1 call by TCRdb cannot be tested. The sequencing input was blood T cells: a sorted CD56 or NKG2C T cell subset, CD4+ or CD8+ T cells, or bulk PBMC T cells (not recorded which). The sequence was collected from a woman between 50 and 59 years old in good health. The CDR3 reads CASSPGQGWFDTQYF.